Listed here are 21 T cell receptor beta chains from one sample, sequenced in a study of regulatory T cells in long-lasting Graves disease. The sample's time point: persistent/refractory GD, antithyroid drugs over 5 years with positive TRAb. Making the TCR library involved RNA that had been extracted from PBMCs. TCR beta libraries were built with iRepertoire HTBI primers and Arm-PCR of CDR3 regions. Using its own MiXCR run on the multiplex PCR reads, TCRdb lists one record per CDR3 protein. Among 350,000 to 500,000 distinct CDR3 sequences listed, approximately 22% were seen once. Sample: peripheral blood mononuclear cells (PBMCs), taken when the disease was refractory, from a patient treated with antithyroid drugs. The origin of the receptors is a female donor with Graves disease.

This clonotype was picked up many times. CDR3 region: CSARDSRETQYF. The CDR3 DNA sequence: TGCAGTGCCAGGGACAGTCGAGAGACCCAGTACTTC. The V and J genes are TRBV20-1 and TRBJ2-5; 7 bases match TRBD1. V lost 6 bases to trimming and J lost 4 bases; unmatched junction nucleotides: 5. This CDR3 spans 12 amino acids. Germline V lookup: CDR1 DFQATT, CDR2 SNEGSKA (reference sequence).

A few counts support this clonotype. The J gene is TRBJ2-2, the V gene TRBV24-1; TRBD2 aligns across 13 bases. The junction had 4 bases not matched to a gene; V was cut back by 3 bases and J by 4 bases. The CDR3 covers 17 residues. CDR1 is KGHDR, CDR2 SFDVKD, per germline. CDR3 nucleotides: TGTGCCACCAGTGATCCTACTAGCGGGAGGGTCACCGGGGAGCTGTTTTTT. It specifies CATSDPTSGRVTGELFF.

This clonotype was seen repeatedly, ten times or more. The chain carries TRBV2 and TRBJ2-7; 7 bases are a match to TRBD2. J gave up 3 bases and V 11 bases, and 10 bases lay outside the gene matches. The V gene's germline CDR1 is SNHLY and CDR2 FYNNEI. The CDR3 has 13 amino acids. The CDR3 loop reads CAGRGMKDYEQYF. The DNA for the CDR3 is TGTGCCGGGAGGGGAATGAAGGACTACGAGCAGTACTTC.

The J gene is TRBJ1-4, the V gene TRBV29-1; 9 nucleotides line up with TRBD1. Germline V gene data show CDR1 as SQVTM and CDR2 as ANQGSEA. There are 13 residues in the CDR3. J lost 12 bases, V lost 2 bases, and 7 bases had no gene match. CDR3 nucleotide sequence: TGCAGCGTTGAAAGGGACAGGGCCGGTGAACTGTTTTTT. Encoded protein: CSVERDRAGELFF.

This clonotype was observed at least ten times. The CDR3 DNA sequence: TGTGCCAGCAGCCCCGTGGACGGAGGAGGCCAGTTCTTC. This translates into CASSPVDGGGQFF. The chain combines TRBV7-8 with TRBJ2-5; D might be TRBD2 (5 bases). The better agreement between TRBJ2-1 and the DNA end casts doubt on the J call. The CDR3 length is 13 residues. Germline assignment: CDR1 SGHVS and CDR2 FQNEAQ.

The sample holds a few counts of this clonotype. The chain joins TRBV6-2 or TRBV6-3 to TRBJ2-1; TRBD2 agrees at 12 bases. The CDR3 runs to 20 residues. Germline V gene data show CDR1 as MNHEY and CDR2 as SVGEGT. V was pared by 0 bases and J by 1 base, with 10 bases of the junction left unmatched. The DNA for the CDR3 is TGTGCCAGCAGTTACTCCTGGACTAGCGGGACCGCCTGGTCCTACAATGAGCAGTTCTTC. Translation gives CASSYSWTSGTAWSYNEQFF.

In its sample, this clonotype was seen a few times. The CDR3 bases are TGCGCCAGCAGTGAGACAAAGACGACAGGGGCCTACGAGCAGTACTTC. Its translation: CASSETKTTGAYEQYF. This chain links TRBV10-1 with TRBJ2-7; TRBD1 agrees at 8 bases. The CDR3 loop spans 16 amino acids. J gave up 2 bases and V 2 bases, and 8 bases lay outside the gene matches. Germline values: CDR1 WNHNN, CDR2 SYGVQD (reference sequence).

This clonotype was found a few times. The rearrangement links TRBV20-1 to TRBJ2-7, with 8 bases matching TRBD2. Trimming took 2 bases from V and 7 from J; bases not matched to a gene: 7. CDR1 is DFQATT and CDR2 is SNEGSKA in the germline V gene (reference sequence). The CDR3 spans 13 residues. The CDR3, as DNA: TGCAGTGCTAGAACTAGCGGTTACAAGGAGCAGTACTTC. Translating gives CSARTSGYKEQYF.

V is TRBV7-9 and J is TRBJ2-7; 8 nucleotides match TRBD2. The CDR3 extends over 16 amino acids. V was pared by 2 bases and J by 2 bases, with 8 bases of the junction left unmatched. Germline V lookup: CDR1 SEHNR, CDR2 FQNEAQ (reference sequence). Here the CDR3 reads CASSLNPGLGPYEQYF. CDR3 in DNA: TGTGCCAGCAGCTTAAACCCGGGACTAGGACCCTACGAGCAGTACTTC.

This clonotype has a count of ten or more. The chain carries TRBV5-4 and TRBJ2-5; 8 bases map to TRBD2. V shed 5 bases, J shed 4 bases, and the junction held 4 bases outside the gene matches. Per germline, CDR1 SGHNT and CDR2 YYREEE (reference sequence). This CDR3 has 13 amino acids. The DNA of the CDR3 is TGTGCCAGCAGTTGGCTAGCGGGAGAGACCCAGTACTTC. This sequence encodes CASSWLAGETQYF.

Of note for this clonotype: A much larger clone differs from this one at a single base, so this may be a read error. The chain joins TRBV30 to TRBJ1-1; no firm D call. Germline V lookup: CDR1 GTSNPN, CDR2 SVGIG (reference sequence). The CDR3 extends over 13 amino acids. Here the CDR3 reads CAWKELLNTGAFF. The CDR3 bases are TGTGCCTGGAAGGAGCTCTTGAACACTGGAGCTTTCTTT.

Many counts were recorded for this clonotype. The chain's CDR3 is CASSTNEKLFF. The CDR3 DNA is TGTGCCAGCAGCACTAATGAAAAACTGTTTTTT. The rearrangement joins TRBV6-1 to TRBJ1-4; D unclear. The V end lost 6 bases, the J end lost 2 bases, and 1 base lay between the germline ends. Germline values: CDR1 MNHNS, CDR2 SASEGT. There are 11 residues in the CDR3.

The chain uses TRBV5-1 and TRBJ1-2, with D hard to call. CDR1 is SGHRS, CDR2 YFSETQ, per germline. The ends were cut back, 4 bases at V and 3 bases at J, with 13 bases in the middle. The CDR3 is 14 residues long. The CDR3 region is CASSPLRDYYGYTF. The DNA for the CDR3 is TGCGCCAGCAGCCCTCTTCGGGATTACTATGGCTACACCTTC.

This clonotype was seen many times. The genes are TRBV3-1 and TRBJ2-1; tentative D call: TRBD1 (8 bases). CDR1 and CDR2 from the germline V gene are LGHDT and YNNKEL (reference sequence). The ends were cut back, 3 bases at V and 8 bases at J, with 14 bases in the middle. The CDR3 has 14 amino acids. The CDR3 protein is CASSQGLQGDEQFF. The CDR3 nucleotides read TGTGCCAGCAGCCAGGGACTACAGGGGGATGAGCAGTTCTTC.

The sample holds a few counts of this clonotype. V gene TRBV24-1 combines with J gene TRBJ2-1, with a tentative D call TRBD2 (5 bases). V was pared by 5 bases and J by 1 base, with 11 bases between. Germline CDR1 KGHDR, CDR2 SFDVKD. The CDR3 totals 15 residues. CDR3 residues: CATSASSGSYNEQFF. In DNA, the CDR3 is TGTGCCACCAGTGCGAGCAGCGGATCCTACAATGAGCAGTTCTTC.

The rearrangement uses TRBV5-6 and TRBJ2-7; tentative D call: TRBD1 (6 bases). The germline gives CDR1 SGHDT, CDR2 YYEEEE. This CDR3 region has 17 residues. The germline V and J ends were trimmed by 0 bases and 2 bases, with 18 bases remaining between them. CDR3 coding DNA: TGTGCCAGCAGCTTGGCTGGGTGGCAGGGGAGAACCTACGAGCAGTACTTC. As protein: CASSLAGWQGRTYEQYF.

In its sample, this clonotype was seen many times. The chain employs TRBV7-3 and TRBJ2-2; 9 nucleotides match TRBD1. Germline lookup yields CDR1 SGHTA and CDR2 FQGTGA. The CDR3 consists of 15 residues. Trimming took 5 bases from V and 8 from J; bases not matched to a gene: 9. The CDR3 DNA is TGTGCCAGCAGCCCAGGGGACAGGGTGCTTGGGGAGCTGTTTTTT. This codes for CASSPGDRVLGELFF.

This clonotype was recorded a few times. V gene TRBV20-1 combines with J gene TRBJ2-7, with TRBD2 as a possible D gene (5 bases). Germline V CDR1 and CDR2: DFQATT, SNEGSKA (reference sequence). The CDR3 consists of 15 residues. V was pared by 5 bases and J by 2 bases, with 19 bases between. The CDR3 sequence: CSAWNGVGAPYEQYF. For the CDR3, the DNA is TGCAGTGCTTGGAACGGGGTTGGCGCCCCCTACGAGCAGTACTTC.

V and J are TRBV5-8 and TRBJ2-5; 7 nucleotides line up with TRBD1. The CDR3 has 14 residues. The germline V gene has CDR1 SGHTS and CDR2 YDEGEE. The V gene end was trimmed by 4 bases and the J gene end by 1 base; junction bases not matched to a gene: 4. CDR3 in amino acids: CASSIGTVQETQYF. The CDR3 coding sequence is TGTGCCAGCAGCATAGGGACAGTCCAAGAGACCCAGTACTTC.

V usage is TRBV6-2 or TRBV6-3 and J usage is TRBJ2-1, with D hard to call. The CDR3 is 13 residues long. CDR1 and CDR2 (germline): MNHEY, SVGEGT. Trimming removed 0 bases at V and 8 bases at J, with 8 bases between. In nucleotides, the CDR3 is TGTGCCAGCAGTTACTCGGGCTTCGATGAGCAGTTCTTC. Translating it yields CASSYSGFDEQFF.

V is TRBV9 and J is TRBJ2-7; 9 nucleotides line up with TRBD2. V gave up 7 bases and J gave up 0 bases; unmatched junction bases: 8. From germline, CDR1 is SGDLS and CDR2 YYNGEE. CDR3 length equals 15 residues. The CDR3 spells CASAAAGGSSYEQYF. The CDR3 DNA sequence: TGTGCCAGCGCCGCGGCGGGAGGGAGCTCCTACGAGCAGTACTTC.